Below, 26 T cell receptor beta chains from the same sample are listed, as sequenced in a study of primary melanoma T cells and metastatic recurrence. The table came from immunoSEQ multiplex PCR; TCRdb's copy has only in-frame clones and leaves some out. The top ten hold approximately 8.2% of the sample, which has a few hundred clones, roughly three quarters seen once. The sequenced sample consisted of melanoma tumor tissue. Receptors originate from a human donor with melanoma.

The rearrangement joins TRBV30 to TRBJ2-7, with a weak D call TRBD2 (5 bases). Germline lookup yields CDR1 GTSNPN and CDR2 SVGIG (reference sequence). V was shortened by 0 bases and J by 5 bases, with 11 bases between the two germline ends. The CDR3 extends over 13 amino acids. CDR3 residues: CAWSVRLGDEQYF. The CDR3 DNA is TGTGCCTGGAGTGTACGCCTGGGAGACGAGCAGTACTTC.

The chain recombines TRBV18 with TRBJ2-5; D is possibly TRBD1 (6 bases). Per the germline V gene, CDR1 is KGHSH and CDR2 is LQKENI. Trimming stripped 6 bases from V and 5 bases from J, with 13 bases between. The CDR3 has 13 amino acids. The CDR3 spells CASSKNRDETQYF. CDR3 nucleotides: TGTGCCAGCTCCAAGAACAGGGATGAGACCCAGTACTTC.

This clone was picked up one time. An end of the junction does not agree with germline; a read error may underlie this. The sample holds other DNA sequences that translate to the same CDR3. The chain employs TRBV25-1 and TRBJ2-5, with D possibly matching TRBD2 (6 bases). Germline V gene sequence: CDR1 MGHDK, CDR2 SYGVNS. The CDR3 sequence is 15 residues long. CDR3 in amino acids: CASSEPPAGKETQYF. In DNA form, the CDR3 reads TGTGCTAGCAGTGAACCCCCTGCGGGGAAAGAGACCCAGTACTTC.

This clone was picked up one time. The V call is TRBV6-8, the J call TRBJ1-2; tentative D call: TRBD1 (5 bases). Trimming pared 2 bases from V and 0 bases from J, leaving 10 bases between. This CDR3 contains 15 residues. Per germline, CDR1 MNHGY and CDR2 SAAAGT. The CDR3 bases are TGTGCCAGCAGTTACGGGGCAGCAGCTAACTATGGCTACACCTTC. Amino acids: CASSYGAAANYGYTF.

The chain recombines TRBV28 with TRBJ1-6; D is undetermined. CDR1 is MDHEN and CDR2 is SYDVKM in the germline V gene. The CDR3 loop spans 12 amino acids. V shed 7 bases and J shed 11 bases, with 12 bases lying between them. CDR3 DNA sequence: TGTGCCAGCACTATTTACTCCACACCCCTCCACTTT. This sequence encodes CASTIYSTPLHF.

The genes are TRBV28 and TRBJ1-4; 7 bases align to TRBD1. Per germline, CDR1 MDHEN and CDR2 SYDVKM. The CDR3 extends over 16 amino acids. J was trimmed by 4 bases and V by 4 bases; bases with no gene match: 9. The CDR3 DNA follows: TGTGCCAGCAGTTCCCCAGGGGGGCGAGGTAATGAAAAACTGTTTTTT. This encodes CASSSPGGRGNEKLFF.

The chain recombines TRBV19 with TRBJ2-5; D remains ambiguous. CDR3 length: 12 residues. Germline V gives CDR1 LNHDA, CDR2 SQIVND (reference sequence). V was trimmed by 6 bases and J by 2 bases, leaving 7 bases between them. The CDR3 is CASSNTQETQYF. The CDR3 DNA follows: TGTGCCAGTAGCAATACTCAAGAGACCCAGTACTTC.

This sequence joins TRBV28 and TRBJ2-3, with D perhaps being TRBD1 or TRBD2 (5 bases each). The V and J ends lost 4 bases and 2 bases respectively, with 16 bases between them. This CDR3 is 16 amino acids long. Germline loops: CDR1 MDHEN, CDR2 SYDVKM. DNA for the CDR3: TGTGCCAGCAGTTCGCCCGCTTTGGGGGACACAGATACGCAGTATTTT. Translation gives CASSSPALGDTDTQYF.

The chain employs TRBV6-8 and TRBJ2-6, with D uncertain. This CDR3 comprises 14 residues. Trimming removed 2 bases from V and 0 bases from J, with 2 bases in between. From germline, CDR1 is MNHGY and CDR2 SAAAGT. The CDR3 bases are TGTGCCAGCAGTTACAGCTCTGGGGCCAACGTCCTGACTTTC. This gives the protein CASSYSSGANVLTF.

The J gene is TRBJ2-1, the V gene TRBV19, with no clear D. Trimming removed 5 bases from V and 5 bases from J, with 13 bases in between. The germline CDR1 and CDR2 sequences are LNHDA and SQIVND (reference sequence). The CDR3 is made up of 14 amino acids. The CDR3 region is CASSPLSFHNEQFF. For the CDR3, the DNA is TGTGCCAGTAGTCCTTTATCCTTCCACAATGAGCAGTTCTTC.

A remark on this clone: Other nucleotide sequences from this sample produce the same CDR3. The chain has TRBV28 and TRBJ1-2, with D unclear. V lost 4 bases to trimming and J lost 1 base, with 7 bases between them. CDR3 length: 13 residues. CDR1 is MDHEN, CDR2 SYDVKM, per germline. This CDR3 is CASSSALNYGYTF. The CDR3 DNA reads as TGTGCCAGCAGTTCGGCGCTTAACTATGGCTACACCTTC.

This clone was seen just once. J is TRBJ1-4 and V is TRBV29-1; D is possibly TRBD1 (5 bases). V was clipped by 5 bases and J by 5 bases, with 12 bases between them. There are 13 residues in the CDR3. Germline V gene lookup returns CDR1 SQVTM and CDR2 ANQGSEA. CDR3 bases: TGCAGCGTTAACTGGGGGGGGAATGAAAAACTGTTTTTT. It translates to CSVNWGGNEKLFF.

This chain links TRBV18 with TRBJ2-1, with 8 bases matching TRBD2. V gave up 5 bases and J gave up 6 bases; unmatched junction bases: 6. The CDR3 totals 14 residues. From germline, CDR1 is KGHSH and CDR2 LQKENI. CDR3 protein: CASSRGLVGNEQFF. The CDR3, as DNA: TGTGCCAGCTCAAGGGGACTAGTGGGCAATGAGCAGTTCTTC.

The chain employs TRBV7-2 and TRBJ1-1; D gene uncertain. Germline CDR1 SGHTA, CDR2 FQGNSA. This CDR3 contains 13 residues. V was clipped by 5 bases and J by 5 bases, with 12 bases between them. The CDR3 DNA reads TGTGCCAGCAGCCAAGATCATTGGACTGAAGCTTTCTTT. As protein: CASSQDHWTEAFF.

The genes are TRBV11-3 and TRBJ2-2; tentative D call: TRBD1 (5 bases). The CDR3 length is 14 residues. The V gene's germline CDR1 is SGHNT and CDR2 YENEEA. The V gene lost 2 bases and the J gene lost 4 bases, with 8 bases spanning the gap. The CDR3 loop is CASSLMTATGELFF. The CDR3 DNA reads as TGTGCCAGCAGCTTAATGACAGCCACCGGGGAGCTGTTTTTT.

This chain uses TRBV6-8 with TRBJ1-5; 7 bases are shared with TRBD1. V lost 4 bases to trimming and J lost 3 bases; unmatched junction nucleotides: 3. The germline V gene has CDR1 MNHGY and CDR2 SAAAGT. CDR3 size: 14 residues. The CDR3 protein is CASSSDRDNQPQHF. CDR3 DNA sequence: TGTGCCAGCAGTTCTGACAGGGACAATCAGCCCCAGCATTTT.

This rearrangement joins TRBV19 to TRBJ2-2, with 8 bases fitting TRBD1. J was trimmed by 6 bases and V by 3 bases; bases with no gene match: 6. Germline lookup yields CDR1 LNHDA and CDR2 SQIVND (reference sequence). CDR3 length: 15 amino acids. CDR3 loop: CASSIRDRFAGELFF. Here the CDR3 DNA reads TGTGCCAGTAGTATTAGGGACAGGTTCGCCGGGGAGCTGTTTTTT.

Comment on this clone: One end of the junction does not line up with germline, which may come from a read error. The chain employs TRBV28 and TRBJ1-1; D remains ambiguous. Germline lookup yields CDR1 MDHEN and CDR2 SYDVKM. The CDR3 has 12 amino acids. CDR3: CASSLANTETFF. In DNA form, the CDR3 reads TGTGCCAGCAGTTTGGCGAACACTGAAACTTTCTTT.

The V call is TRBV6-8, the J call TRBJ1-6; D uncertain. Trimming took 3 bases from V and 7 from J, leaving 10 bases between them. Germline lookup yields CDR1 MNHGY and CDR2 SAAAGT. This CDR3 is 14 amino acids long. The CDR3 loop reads CASSYLGRNSPLHF. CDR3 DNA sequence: TGTGCCAGCAGTTATCTGGGCAGAAATTCACCCCTCCACTTT.

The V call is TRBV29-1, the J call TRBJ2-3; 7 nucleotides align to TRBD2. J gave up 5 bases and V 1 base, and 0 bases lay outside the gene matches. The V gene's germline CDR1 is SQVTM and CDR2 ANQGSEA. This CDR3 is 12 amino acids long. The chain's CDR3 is CSVEGGGDTQYF. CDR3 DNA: TGCAGCGTTGAAGGCGGGGGAGATACGCAGTATTTT.

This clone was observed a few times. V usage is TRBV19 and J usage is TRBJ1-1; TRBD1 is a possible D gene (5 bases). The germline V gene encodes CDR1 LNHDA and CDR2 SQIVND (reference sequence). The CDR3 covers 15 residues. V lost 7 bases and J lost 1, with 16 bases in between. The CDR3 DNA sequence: TGTGCCAGTATGAAGGAGGGGTCTTGGAACACTGAAGCTTTCTTT. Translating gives CASMKEGSWNTEAFF.

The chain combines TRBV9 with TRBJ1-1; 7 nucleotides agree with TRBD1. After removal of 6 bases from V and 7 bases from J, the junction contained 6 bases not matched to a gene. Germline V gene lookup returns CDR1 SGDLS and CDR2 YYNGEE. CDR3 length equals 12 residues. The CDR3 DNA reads TGTGCCAGCACCTCCAGACAGGGTGAAGCTTTCTTT. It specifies CASTSRQGEAFF.

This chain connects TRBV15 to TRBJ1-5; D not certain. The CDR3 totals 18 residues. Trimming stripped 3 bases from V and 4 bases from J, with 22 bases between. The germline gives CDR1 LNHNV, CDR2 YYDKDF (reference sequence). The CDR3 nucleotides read TGTGCCACCAGCAGTGAGGAAGAGTACCAGTCGAGTAATCAGCCCCAGCATTTT. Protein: CATSSEEEYQSSNQPQHF.

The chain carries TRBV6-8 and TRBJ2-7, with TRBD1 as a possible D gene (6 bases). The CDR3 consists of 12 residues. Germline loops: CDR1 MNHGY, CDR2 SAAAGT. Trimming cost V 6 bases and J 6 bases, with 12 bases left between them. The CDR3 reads CASSSQGTEQYF. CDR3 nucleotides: TGTGCCAGCAGCTCACAGGGTACCGAGCAGTACTTC.

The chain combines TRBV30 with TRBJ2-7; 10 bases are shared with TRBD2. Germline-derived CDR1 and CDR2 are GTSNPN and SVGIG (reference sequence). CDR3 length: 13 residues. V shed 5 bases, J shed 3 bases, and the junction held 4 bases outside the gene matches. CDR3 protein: CAWERGGIYEQYF. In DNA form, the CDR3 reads TGTGCCTGGGAGCGGGGGGGCATCTACGAGCAGTACTTC.

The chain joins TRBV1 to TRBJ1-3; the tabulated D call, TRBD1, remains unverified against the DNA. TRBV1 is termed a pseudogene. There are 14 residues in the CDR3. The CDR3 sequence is CASSQGRVRNTIYF. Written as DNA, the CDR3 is TGCGCCAGCAGCCAAGGCAGGGTTCGAAACACCATATATTTT.